The 27 T cell receptor beta chains listed next were all sequenced from one sample in a study of CD8 T cells in ankylosing spondylitis. Each CDR3 protein gets one entry after TCRdb re-called the 5' RACE reads with MiXCR. The sample has over 100,000 distinct CDR3 sequences; around 7% are singletons. The sequencing sample was made of blood, either unsorted or a sorted T cell fraction (not recorded which). The receptor set was obtained from a male donor with ankylosing spondylitis or in good health (not recorded which).

This clonotype showed up many times. The gene calls are TRBV28 and TRBJ2-7; D is ambiguous. This CDR3 region has 14 residues. V lost 3 bases, J lost 7 bases, and 16 bases lay in between. Germline lookup yields CDR1 MDHEN and CDR2 SYDVKM. CDR3 nucleotides: TGTGCCAGCAGTTTCCCAGAGGACGCGCGGGAGCAGTACTTC. Its translation is CASSFPEDAREQYF.

This clonotype was found many times. The chain combines TRBV15 with TRBJ2-5; 14 nucleotides agree with TRBD2. The junction had 10 bases not matched to a gene; V was cut back by 1 base and J by 3 bases. CDR1 LNHNV and CDR2 YYDKDF come from the germline V gene (reference sequence). The CDR3 has 19 amino acids. The CDR3 bases are TGTGCCACCAGCAGAGGGACTAGCGGGGGGCCGGAGTTTGAAGAGACCCAGTACTTC. Translation gives CATSRGTSGGPEFEETQYF.

This clonotype appeared many times. The chain uses TRBV18 and TRBJ2-1; either TRBD1 or TRBD2 may supply D (6 bases each). Between the trimmed V and J ends, which lost 3 bases and 5 bases, there was a span of 11 bases. Germline CDR1 reads KGHSH; CDR2 reads LQKENI. The CDR3 runs to 14 residues. The CDR3 region is CASSPRDNDNEQFF. CDR3 sequence (DNA): TGTGCCAGCTCACCGCGGGACAACGACAATGAGCAGTTCTTC.

The chain carries TRBV5-1 and TRBJ2-7; D is possibly TRBD1 (6 bases). The length of the CDR3 is 12 residues. V shed 0 bases and J shed 7 bases, with 8 bases lying between them. Germline CDR1 and CDR2: SGHRS and YFSETQ. Here the CDR3 DNA reads TGCGCCAGCAGCTTGGCAGGGGAGGAGCAGTACTTC. Protein product: CASSLAGEEQYF.

This clonotype was seen repeatedly, ten times or more. The rearrangement joins TRBV20-1 to TRBJ2-1; 7 positions agree with TRBD2. The CDR3 totals 14 residues. V lost 1 base, J lost 7 bases, and 7 bases stayed unmatched. Germline CDR1 is DFQATT and CDR2 is SNEGSKA (reference sequence). CDR3 region: CSARAASGINEQFF. CDR3 nucleotide sequence: TGCAGTGCTAGAGCGGCTAGCGGAATTAATGAGCAGTTCTTC.

The chain recombines TRBV7-2 with TRBJ2-1, with D possibly matching TRBD1 (6 bases). Germline V CDR1 and CDR2: SGHTA, FQGNSA. The CDR3 extends over 15 amino acids. The V gene lost 5 bases and the J gene lost 8 bases, with 19 bases spanning the gap. CDR3 amino acids: CASSREQGSHHEQFF. Here the CDR3 DNA reads TGTGCCAGCAGCCGAGAGCAGGGGTCACACCATGAGCAGTTCTTC.

This clonotype was recorded many times. The chain joins TRBV7-2 to TRBJ2-1; weak D call: TRBD2 (6 bases). CDR1 and CDR2 (germline): SGHTA, FQGNSA. The V and J ends lost 1 base and 4 bases respectively, with 11 bases between them. CDR3 length equals 15 residues. The CDR3 loop is CASSLGRGRYNEQFF. Written as DNA, the CDR3 is TGTGCCAGCAGCTTAGGACGGGGGAGATACAATGAGCAGTTCTTC.

With respect to this clonotype: A much larger clone lies a single base off, so this may be a read error. The chain has TRBV16 and TRBJ2-3; possibly TRBD2 for D (6 bases). CDR1 and CDR2 (germline): KGHSY, FQNENV. The CDR3 contains 17 residues. Here the CDR3 reads CASGQSRVAEYTDTQYF. DNA of the CDR3: TGTGCCAGCGGCCAATCGAGAGTAGCGGAGTACACAGATACGCAGTATTTT. The complete variable domain, with remaining parts taken from reference TRBV16 and TRBJ2-3, reads GEEVAQTPKHLVRGEGQKAKLYCAPIKGHSYVFWYQQVLKNEFKFLISFQNENVFDETGMPKERFSAKCLPNSPCSLEIQATKLEDSAVYFCASGQSRVAEYTDTQYFGPGTRLTVL.

There are many counts of this clonotype. The chain is built from TRBV20-1 and TRBJ2-1; 8 bases are a match to TRBD1. J lost 0 bases, V lost 5 bases, and 6 bases had no gene match. The CDR3 covers 15 residues. CDR1 is DFQATT and CDR2 is SNEGSKA in the germline V gene (reference sequence). Here the CDR3 DNA reads TGCAGTGCTTTACGGACAGGGAGCTCCTACAATGAGCAGTTCTTC. Amino acid sequence: CSALRTGSSYNEQFF.

In its sample, this clonotype was seen many times. This rearrangement joins TRBV7-2 to TRBJ2-3; D gene ambiguous. The germline gives CDR1 SGHTA, CDR2 FQGNSA. V was clipped by 6 bases and J by 4 bases, with 8 bases between them. This CDR3 region has 12 residues. CDR3 nucleotide sequence: TGTGCCAGCAGTCCTTACTCAGATACGCAGTATTTT. Its translation: CASSPYSDTQYF. Drawing the rest from reference TRBV7-2 and TRBJ2-3, the complete variable domain is GAGVSQSPSNKVTEKGKDVELRCDPISGHTALYWYRQSLGQGLEFLIYFQGNSAPDKSGLPSDRFSAERTGGSVSTLTIQRTQQEDSAVYLCASSPYSDTQYFGPGTRLTVL.

This clonotype showed up many times. This chain links TRBV20-1 with TRBJ1-2, with 8 bases fitting TRBD1. The CDR3 is made up of 13 amino acids. The trim removed 1 base at V and 8 bases at J, leaving 6 bases unmatched. Germline CDR1 reads DFQATT; CDR2 reads SNEGSKA (reference sequence). The CDR3 loop is CSARGTGSLGYTF. CDR3 nucleotides: TGCAGTGCTAGAGGGACAGGGAGTCTGGGCTACACCTTC.

There are many counts of this clonotype. This rearrangement joins TRBV28 to TRBJ2-5, with D hard to call. Germline CDR1 MDHEN, CDR2 SYDVKM. Deletions cut 7 bases from V and 0 bases from J, with 9 bases between. This CDR3 comprises 13 residues. The DNA of the CDR3 is TGTGCCAGCAACAGCCAGCACCAAGAGACCCAGTACTTC. Protein product: CASNSQHQETQYF.

This clonotype was counted ten times or more. The gene calls are TRBV20-1 and TRBJ2-3; 8 nucleotides align to TRBD1. The V segment lost 1 base and the J segment 6 bases; nucleotides outside the gene matches: 3. CDR3 size: 13 residues. Germline values: CDR1 DFQATT, CDR2 SNEGSKA (reference sequence). The CDR3 spells CSARGQGRDTQYF. CDR3 sequence (DNA): TGCAGTGCTAGAGGACAGGGGAGGGATACGCAGTATTTT.

This clonotype was observed many times. The CDR3, as DNA: TGTGCCAGCAGCTACCAGCGGGAGCAGTACTTC. It yields the protein CASSYQREQYF. The rearrangement links TRBV7-2 to TRBJ2-7, with a weak D call TRBD2 (5 bases). CDR3 length: 11 amino acids. Trimming pared 4 bases from V and 7 bases from J, leaving 8 bases between. Germline CDR1 is SGHTA and CDR2 is FQGNSA.

This clonotype was recorded at least ten times. The chain carries TRBV12-3 or TRBV12-4 and TRBJ2-2, with 10 bases aligning to TRBD1. The CDR3 totals 16 residues. V shed 6 bases, J shed 2 bases, and the junction held 6 bases outside the gene matches. CDR3 DNA sequence: TGTGCCAGCAGCCCGACAGGGGGCCTTAACACCGGGGAGCTGTTTTTT. Residues: CASSPTGGLNTGELFF.

This clonotype was observed many times. V gene TRBV7-2 combines with J gene TRBJ2-3, with TRBD2 as a possible D gene (5 bases). CDR1 is SGHTA and CDR2 is FQGNSA in the germline V gene. V was clipped by 2 bases and J by 1 base, with 31 bases between them. This CDR3 has 22 residues. The CDR3 sequence: CASSLPIPGRTGSLAGTDTQYF. CDR3 nucleotides: TGTGCCAGCAGCTTACCAATTCCAGGCAGGACTGGATCGCTGGCGGGCACAGATACGCAGTATTTT.

This clonotype was observed many times. The V and J genes are TRBV18 and TRBJ2-2; either TRBD1 or TRBD2 may fit D (5 bases each). This CDR3 comprises 16 residues. Looked up from germline, CDR1 is KGHSH and CDR2 is LQKENI. V gave up 5 bases and J gave up 0 bases, with 13 bases separating them. The CDR3 sequence: CASSSPGPTNTGELFF. CDR3 nucleotide sequence: TGTGCCAGCTCATCGCCGGGACCGACGAACACCGGGGAGCTGTTTTTT.

This rearrangement joins TRBV20-1 to TRBJ2-5, with 8 bases aligning to TRBD1. The CDR3 is 14 residues long. The trim removed 6 bases at V and 7 bases at J, leaving 13 bases unmatched. Germline values: CDR1 DFQATT, CDR2 SNEGSKA (reference sequence). The CDR3 nucleotides read TGCAGTGCCCTTAGACAGGGGAAGGCCGGGACCCAGTACTTC. Translation gives CSALRQGKAGTQYF.

The chain is built from TRBV25-1 and TRBJ2-3; 8 bases agree with TRBD2. CDR1 and CDR2 (germline): MGHDK, SYGVNS. Unmatched junction bases numbered 7, after V lost 9 bases and J lost 2 bases. The CDR3 sequence is 14 residues long. CDR3 region: CASSGRGDTDTQYF. The CDR3 coding sequence is TGTGCCAGTTCGGGGCGGGGGGACACAGATACGCAGTATTTT. Full variable domain (missing parts from reference TRBV25-1 and TRBJ2-3): EADIYQTPRYLVIGTGKKITLECSQTMGHDKMYWYQQDPGMELHLIHYSYGVNSTEKGDLSSESTVSRIRTEHFPLTLESARPSHTSQYLCASSGRGDTDTQYFGPGTRLTVL.

This clonotype was picked up many times. V usage is TRBV7-3 and J usage is TRBJ2-7; D tentatively reads TRBD1 or TRBD2 (5 bases each). Germline V gene sequence: CDR1 SGHTA, CDR2 FQGTGA. The CDR3 sequence is 15 residues long. Trimming removed 1 base from V and 5 bases from J, with 15 bases in between. CDR3 in amino acids: CASSLMAGSRNEQYF. For the CDR3, the DNA is TGTGCCAGCAGCTTAATGGCAGGGAGTCGCAACGAGCAGTACTTC.

At least ten counts were recorded for this clonotype. This chain uses TRBV20-1 with TRBJ2-7, with TRBD2 identical over 11 bases. Germline CDR1 is DFQATT and CDR2 is SNEGSKA (reference sequence). CDR3 length equals 13 residues. Trimming at V came to 6 bases and at J to 3 bases, leaving 4 bases not matched to a gene. Written as DNA, the CDR3 is TGCAGTGCCACTAGCGGGAGTATCTACGAGCAGTACTTC. Translated, it gives CSATSGSIYEQYF.

This clonotype was seen ten or more times. The V gene is TRBV12-3 or TRBV12-4, the J gene TRBJ1-4; D perhaps matches TRBD1 (5 bases). This CDR3 has 15 amino acids. With 6 bases removed from V and 0 bases from J, the gap between germline ends came to 11 bases. CDR3 nucleotides: TGTGCCAGCAGCCCTGGGGGAGCAACTAATGAAAAACTGTTTTTT. Its protein product is CASSPGGATNEKLFF.

There are many counts of this clonotype. The chain combines TRBV12-3 or TRBV12-4 with TRBJ2-3; D is unclear. Trimming removed 3 bases at V and 1 base at J, with 5 bases between. The CDR3 is made up of 13 amino acids. The CDR3 DNA is TGTGCCAGCAGTTTTATGCGCACAGATACGCAGTATTTT. Protein sequence: CASSFMRTDTQYF.

This clonotype was seen ten or more times. The CDR3 DNA follows: TGTGCCAGCAGTCCTGGGACAGCGCATGGAAACACCATATATTTT. This gives the protein CASSPGTAHGNTIYF. The V and J genes are TRBV6-1 and TRBJ1-3; 7 bases map to TRBD1. Per germline, CDR1 MNHNS and CDR2 SASEGT. The CDR3 is 15 amino acids. Trimming cost V 5 bases and J 3 bases; bases outside gene matches: 7.

In its sample, this clonotype was seen many times. The chain uses TRBV27 and TRBJ2-2; 10 bases fit TRBD1. After removal of 2 bases from V and 5 bases from J, the junction contained 11 bases not matched to a gene. The germline CDR1 and CDR2 sequences are MNHEY and SMNVEV (reference sequence). CDR3 length: 18 residues. The CDR3 coding sequence is TGTGCCAGCAGTTTACTTCAGGCCGGGACAGGGGAAACCGGGGAGCTGTTTTTT. Translating it yields CASSLLQAGTGETGELFF.

This clonotype was counted many times. The gene calls are TRBV6-2 or TRBV6-3 and TRBJ1-5; D unresolved. This CDR3 is built from 12 residues. Germline V gene sequence: CDR1 MNHEY, CDR2 SVGEGT. Deletions cut 6 bases from V and 0 bases from J, with 3 bases between. The CDR3, as DNA: TGTGCCAGCAGGGTTAGCAATCAGCCCCAGCATTTT. This translates into CASRVSNQPQHF.

Many counts were recorded for this clonotype. The chain links TRBV10-3 to TRBJ2-3; D remains ambiguous. CDR1 is ENHRY and CDR2 is SYGVKD in the germline V gene. Trimming took off 2 bases at V and 8 bases at J, with 8 bases between the two ends. The CDR3 sequence is 12 residues long. The CDR3 spells CAISEAGRTQYF. CDR3 DNA: TGTGCCATCAGTGAGGCCGGGCGTACGCAGTATTTT.